The source of this TCR beta chain is a study of shared clonotypes between healthy human individuals. Across the study: Three plates were used per donor for CD4 naive, three for CD4 memory, two for CD8 naive and one for CD8 memory.

The CDR3 sequence is 14 residues long. From germline, CDR1 is MNHEY and CDR2 SMNVEV (reference sequence). V lost 0 bases to trimming and J lost 7 bases, with 10 bases between them. The naive CD8 subset, CD45RO-negative cells positively selected for CCR7, excluded terminally differentiated effector memory CD45RA+ cells. Genomic DNA belonging to each subset was distributed in equal measure over several immunoSEQ plates. Clones were sequenced by immunoSEQ multiplex PCR, and TCRdb holds only the in-frame ones, with some missing. This table has more than 2 million clones, 80% to 95% appearing once. A note on this clone: Antigen: not known.

Study-wide results and caveats: Measured sharing among donors was expected to vary with sequencing depth. Limitation of the genetic and exposure-history diversity represented came from the few donors.

The clonotype was recovered from a man between 18 and 35 years old in good health. Some clones in this sample may be carry-over from other donors' samples. Source material: naive CD8+ T cells from PBMCs. The genes are TRBV27 and TRBJ1-5; a weak D match, TRBD1 (5 bases). CDR3 bases: TGTGCCAGCAGTTTATCCCAGGAGGGGCAGCCCCAGCATTTT. It is translated as CASSLSQEGQPQHF.